The source of this T cell receptor beta chain is a study of identical twins. This CDR3 region has 15 residues. CDR1 is MNHNS and CDR2 is SASEGT in the germline V gene. V lost 5 bases, J lost 4 bases, and 14 bases lay in between. Using its own MiXCR run on the 5' RACE reads, TCRdb lists one record per CDR3 protein. The sample lists approximately 670,000 distinct CDR3 sequences; 6% to 6.5% were seen once. Note on this clonotype: Its target is not known.

Study-wide findings and caveats: Compared with models, monozygotic twins showed more out-of-frame TCR alpha sharing.

V and J are TRBV6-1 and TRBJ2-2; a possible D gene is TRBD2 (6 bases). The sequence was collected from a man aged 18 to 29 in good health. The sequenced material came from naive T cells sorted from blood. The CDR3 here is CASSRAGTSTGELFF. As DNA, the CDR3 is TGTGCCAGCAGTCGGGCGGGGACGAGCACCGGGGAGCTGTTTTTT.